Listed below are T cell receptor beta chains from one sample, sequenced in a study of blood T cell repertoires in COVID-19. Generated by immunoSEQ multiplex PCR, the TCRdb table keeps only in-frame clones and is missing some. The sample records 280,000 or so clones, around 88% being singletons. The sequenced sample consisted of peripheral blood. The source is a woman under 40 who had recovered from COVID-19. The CDR3 runs from the conserved cysteine through the conserved F or W. The order of the fields is V gene, D gene, J gene, clone size, CDR3 DNA, CDR3 protein. A D gene is named only where the DNA matches it firmly. Size tells how often a clone was seen (once, few, many) or the class of an expanded clone, and some rows leave it out.

TRBV6-2/TRBV6-3	TRBD1	TRBJ2-7	-	TGTGCCAGCAGTTCCGCCGGGACAGGGGGCGACGAGCAGTACTTC	CASSSAGTGGDEQYF
TRBV24-1	-	TRBJ2-3	-	TGTGCCACCGAACCTACTAGGACTTCTAGCACAGATACGCAGTATTTT	CATEPTRTSSTDTQYF
TRBV5-1	TRBD1	TRBJ2-5	-	TGCGCCAGCAGCGGGGGACAGCCCCAAGAGACCCAGTACTTC	CASSGGQPQETQYF
TRBV19	-	TRBJ1-1	-	TGTGCCAGTAGTACCCCAGGGGACAACACTGAAGCTTTCTTT	CASSTPGDNTEAFF
TRBV9	-	TRBJ2-1	-	TGTGCCAGCAGGCCGGGGGGCCAGAGCTCCTACAATGAGCAGTTCTTC	CASRPGGQSSYNEQFF
TRBV7-2	TRBD1	TRBJ2-1	-	TGTGCCAGCAGCTTCGAGGGGGCGAGGTACAATGAGCAGTTCTTC	CASSFEGARYNEQFF
TRBV28	-	TRBJ1-2	-	TGTGCCAGCAGTTTACGTTCGGAGACCGATGGCTACACCTTC	CASSLRSETDGYTF
TRBV21-1	-	TRBJ1-2	once	TGTGCCAGCACTGGGAGGAATAACTATGGCTACACCTTC	CASTGRNNYGYTF
TRBV7-3	TRBD1	TRBJ1-2	-	TGTGCCAGCAGCCCCGGGGGACAGGCTGGGGGCTACACCTTC	CASSPGGQAGGYTF
TRBV6-6	-	TRBJ1-2	-	TGTGCCAGCACTTTAGGACTGATGGGTGGCTACACCTTC	CASTLGLMGGYTF
TRBV6-1	TRBD1	TRBJ1-4	-	TGTGCCAGCAGTGAACGACGGCAGGGGGGAGAAAAACTGTTTTTT	CASSERRQGGEKLFF
TRBV18	TRBD1	TRBJ1-4	-	TGTGCCAGCTCACCAAATCCGGGACAGGGGTCAACTAATGAAAAACTGTTTTTT	CASSPNPGQGSTNEKLFF
TRBV28	-	TRBJ2-2	-	TGTGCCAGCAGTTTCGCAGGGCCCACGAACACCGGGGAGCTGTTTTTT	CASSFAGPTNTGELFF
TRBV5-1	TRBD2	TRBJ2-7	-	TGCGCCAGCAGCTTTTATATCGGGGGGAATGAGCAGTACTTC	CASSFYIGGNEQYF
TRBV4-2	-	TRBJ1-6	-	TGTGCCAGCAGCCAAGATTGGACAGCTAATTCACCCCTCCACTTT	CASSQDWTANSPLHF
TRBV18	-	TRBJ1-1	-	TGTGCCAGCTCACCTTTATCGGGGGTTGGCACTGAAGCTTTCTTT	CASSPLSGVGTEAFF
TRBV2	TRBD1	TRBJ1-6	-	TGTGCCAGCACCAGGGACAGGGTTAATTCACCCCTCCACTTT	CASTRDRVNSPLHF
TRBV19	-	TRBJ1-6	-	TGTGCCAGTAGTATAACAGGACGAGCTGATTCACCCCTCCACTTT	CASSITGRADSPLHF
TRBV2	-	TRBJ1-1	-	TGTGCCAGCAGAGACACCATTTCGAACACTGAAGCTTTCTTT	CASRDTISNTEAFF
TRBV29-1	-	TRBJ2-7	-	TGCAGCGTCGTACTTGACAGCAAGAGGGAGCAGTACTTC	CSVVLDSKREQYF
TRBV9	-	TRBJ1-2	-	TGTGCCAGCAGCGTAGCTACGAGGGAAGATCGCTACACCTTC	CASSVATREDRYTF
TRBV19	-	TRBJ1-5	-	TGTGCCAGTGGATCCAGGGGCGATCAGCCCCAGCATTTT	CASGSRGDQPQHF
TRBV5-1	-	TRBJ2-6	-	TGCGCCAGCAGCGCGGGACAGTCGAGCTCTGGGGCCAACGTCCTGACTTTC	CASSAGQSSSGANVLTF
TRBV7-3	TRBD2	TRBJ2-3	-	TGTGCCAGCAGCTTAATGACTAGCGGGAGCACAGATACGCAGTATTTT	CASSLMTSGSTDTQYF
TRBV24-1	-	TRBJ2-3	-	TGTGCCACCAGTGAAACCCACCGAAACTCGCTAGGCACAGATACGCAGTATTTT	CATSETHRNSLGTDTQYF
TRBV9	TRBD2	TRBJ2-3	once	TGTGCCAGCAGCGTAGTGTCTAGCGGGGGGGCCCCAGATACGCAGTATTTT	CASSVVSSGGAPDTQYF
TRBV11-2	-	TRBJ2-1	-	TGTGCCAGCAGCTTTAGCGTGGGATCCTACAATGAGCAGTTCTTC	CASSFSVGSYNEQFF
TRBV7-9	-	TRBJ1-2	-	TGTGCCAGCAGTTCCAGTATATTCGGGACTTCCTATGGCTACACCTTC	CASSSSIFGTSYGYTF